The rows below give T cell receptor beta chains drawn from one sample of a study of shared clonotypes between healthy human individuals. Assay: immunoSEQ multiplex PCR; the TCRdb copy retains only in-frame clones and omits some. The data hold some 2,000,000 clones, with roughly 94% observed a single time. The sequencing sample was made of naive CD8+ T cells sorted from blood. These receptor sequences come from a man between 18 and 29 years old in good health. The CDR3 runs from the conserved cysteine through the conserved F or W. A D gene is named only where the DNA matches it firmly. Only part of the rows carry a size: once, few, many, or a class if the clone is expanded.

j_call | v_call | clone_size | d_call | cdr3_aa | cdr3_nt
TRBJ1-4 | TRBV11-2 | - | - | CASSLEGLSNEKLFF | TGTGCCAGCAGCTTAGAGGGGCTGTCTAATGAAAAACTGTTTTTT
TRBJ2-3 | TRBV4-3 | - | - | CASSQDRWGEGTDTQYF | TGCGCCAGCAGCCAAGATCGTTGGGGGGAGGGCACAGATACGCAGTATTTT
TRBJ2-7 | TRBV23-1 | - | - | CASSQSGEQYF | TGCGCCAGCAGTCAATCAGGCGAGCAGTACTTC
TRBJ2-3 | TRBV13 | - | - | CASSSTIDTQYF | TGTGCCAGCAGCTCGACAATAGATACGCAGTATTTT
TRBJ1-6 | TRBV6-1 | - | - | CASSEAAASASPLHF | TGTGCCAGCAGTGAAGCGGCAGCCTCGGCTTCACCCCTCCACTTT
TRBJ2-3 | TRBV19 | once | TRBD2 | CASRLAGADTQYF | TGTGCCAGTAGACTAGCGGGAGCGGATACGCAGTATTTT
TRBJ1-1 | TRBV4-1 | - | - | CASSQAAAGQNTEAFF | TGCGCCAGCAGCCAAGCGGCCGCCGGGCAGAACACTGAAGCTTTCTTT
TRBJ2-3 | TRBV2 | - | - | CASSEWSESTDTQYF | TGTGCCAGCAGTGAATGGTCAGAAAGCACAGATACGCAGTATTTT
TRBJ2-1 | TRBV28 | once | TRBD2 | CASTMTSGGRNEQFF | TGTGCCAGCACTATGACTAGCGGGGGACGGAATGAGCAGTTCTTC
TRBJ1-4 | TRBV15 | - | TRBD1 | CATSSLTGLGSEKLFF | TGTGCCACCAGCAGTCTGACAGGGCTAGGGTCAGAAAAACTGTTTTTT
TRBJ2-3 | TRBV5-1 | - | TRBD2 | CASSFSGVAGASGTDTQYF | TGCGCCAGCAGCTTCTCCGGAGTAGCGGGGGCTTCAGGGACAGATACGCAGTATTTT
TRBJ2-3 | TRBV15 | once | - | CATSRLLADTQYF | TGTGCCACCAGCAGACTCCTGGCAGATACGCAGTATTTT
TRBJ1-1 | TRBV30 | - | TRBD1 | CAWRRTGWAEAFF | TGTGCCTGGAGACGGACAGGATGGGCTGAAGCTTTCTTT
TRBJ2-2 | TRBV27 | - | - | CASSPRLGGELFF | TGTGCCAGCAGTCCAAGGCTGGGGGGGGAGCTGTTTTTT
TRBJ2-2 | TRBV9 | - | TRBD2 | CASSDRLAGGGDTGELFF | TGTGCCAGCAGCGACCGACTAGCGGGAGGGGGTGACACCGGGGAGCTGTTTTTT
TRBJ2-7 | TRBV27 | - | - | CASSYTGSGTYEQYF | TGTGCCAGCAGTTATACAGGGAGTGGGACCTACGAGCAGTACTTC
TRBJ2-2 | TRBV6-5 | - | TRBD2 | CASSYSGPGAGELFF | TGTGCCAGCAGTTATAGCGGGCCGGGCGCCGGGGAGCTGTTTTTT
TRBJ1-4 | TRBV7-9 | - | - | CASSLAQSYTNEKLFF | TGTGCCAGCAGCTTAGCACAGAGCTACACTAATGAAAAACTGTTTTTT
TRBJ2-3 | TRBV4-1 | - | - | CASSQESRGTDTQYF | TGCGCCAGCAGCCAAGAATCCAGGGGCACAGATACGCAGTATTTT
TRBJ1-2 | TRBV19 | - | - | CASSIVTSSNYGYTF | TGTGCCAGTAGTATCGTGACCTCTTCTAACTATGGCTACACCTTC
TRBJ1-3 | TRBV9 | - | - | CASSAHDGSGNTIYF | TGTGCCAGCAGCGCTCATGACGGCTCTGGAAACACCATATATTTT
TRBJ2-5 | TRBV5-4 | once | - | CASSFRGQETQYF | TGTGCCAGCAGCTTTAGAGGCCAAGAGACCCAGTACTTC
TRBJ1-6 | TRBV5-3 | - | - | CARSGEDDSYNSPLHF | TGTGCCAGAAGCGGGGAGGACGACTCCTATAATTCACCCCTCCACTTT
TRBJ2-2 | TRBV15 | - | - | CATGVLAELANTGELFF | TGTGCCACCGGGGTGCTGGCGGAACTAGCGAACACCGGGGAGCTGTTTTTT
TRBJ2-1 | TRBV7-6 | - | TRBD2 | CASSLPSGSNEQFF | TGTGCCAGCAGCTTACCTAGCGGGAGTAATGAGCAGTTCTTC
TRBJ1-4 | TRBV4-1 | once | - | CASSQFTRDEKLFF | TGCGCCAGCAGCCAGTTTACAAGGGATGAAAAACTGTTTTTT
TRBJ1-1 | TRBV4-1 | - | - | CASSQPRHVTEAFF | TGCGCCAGCAGCCAACCTCGACACGTCACTGAAGCTTTCTTT
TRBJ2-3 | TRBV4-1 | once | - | CASSQDPSTDTQYF | TGCGCCAGCAGCCAAGATCCATCCACAGATACGCAGTATTTT
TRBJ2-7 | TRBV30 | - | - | CAWSNLPLYEQYF | TGTGCCTGGAGTAACTTACCGCTCTACGAGCAGTACTTC
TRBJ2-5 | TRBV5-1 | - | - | CASSLAGETQYF | TGCGCCAGCAGCTTGGCTGGGGAGACCCAGTACTTC
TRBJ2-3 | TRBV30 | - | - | CAWSSSGGMDTQYF | TGTGCCTGGAGTAGTAGCGGCGGGATGGATACGCAGTATTTT
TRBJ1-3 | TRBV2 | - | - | CASNPTALRGNTIYF | TGTGCCAGCAATCCGACGGCGTTGCGTGGAAACACCATATATTTT
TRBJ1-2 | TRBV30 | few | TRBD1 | CAWSYGQAYYTF | TGTGCCTGGAGTTACGGACAGGCCTACTACACCTTC
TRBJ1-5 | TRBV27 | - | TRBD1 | CASSFGTGVDQPQHF | TGTGCCAGCAGTTTTGGGACAGGGGTGGATCAGCCCCAGCATTTT
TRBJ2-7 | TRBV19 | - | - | CASSIVKGGTDSSYSSYEQYF | TGTGCCAGTAGTATAGTCAAAGGGGGGACAGATAGTTCTTATAGCTCCTACGAGCAGTACTTC
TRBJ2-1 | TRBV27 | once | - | CASSLGTMVSAYNEQFF | TGTGCCAGCAGTCTAGGGACAATGGTGAGTGCTTACAATGAGCAGTTCTTC
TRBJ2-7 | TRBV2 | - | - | CASRVDTYEQYF | TGTGCCAGCAGGGTCGACACGTACGAGCAGTACTTC
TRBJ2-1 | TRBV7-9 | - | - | CASSVPLANEQFF | TGTGCCAGCAGCGTACCTTTAGCGAATGAGCAGTTCTTC
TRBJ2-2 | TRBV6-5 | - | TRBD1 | CASSTQGATGELFF | TGTGCCAGCAGTACTCAGGGGGCCACCGGGGAGCTGTTTTTT
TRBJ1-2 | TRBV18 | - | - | CASSLTLGYGYTF | TGTGCCAGCTCACTGACGTTGGGGTATGGCTACACCTTC
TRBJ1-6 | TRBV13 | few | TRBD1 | CASSGRDRPLPLHF | TGTGCCAGCAGCGGCCGGGACAGACCACTGCCCCTCCACTTT
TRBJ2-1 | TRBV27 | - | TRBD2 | CASSRASGGNEQFF | TGTGCCAGCAGCAGGGCTAGCGGGGGGAATGAGCAGTTCTTC
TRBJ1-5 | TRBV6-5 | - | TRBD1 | CASSYSGQGSPQHF | TGTGCCAGCAGTTACTCAGGACAGGGTTCACCCCAGCATTTT
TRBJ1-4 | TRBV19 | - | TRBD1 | CASSIGGQGGEKLFF | TGTGCCAGTAGTATTGGGGGACAGGGAGGTGAAAAACTGTTTTTT
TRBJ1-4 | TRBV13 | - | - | CASSQGPHHWEKLFF | TGTGCCAGCAGCCAAGGACCCCACCATTGGGAAAAACTGTTTTTT